A single sample is the source of the 6 T cell receptor beta chains below, sequenced in a study of STAT3 mutations in large granular lymphocyte leukemia. Study-wide results and limits: Every T-cell large granular lymphocyte leukemia patient had at least one immunodominant TCR beta clonotype.

TCRdb keeps only in-frame clones here, not all; method: immunoSEQ multiplex PCR. The sample includes roughly 4,000 clones, approximately 40% of them seen just once. Their antigens are not known. The sequencing sample was made of peripheral blood mononuclear cells. The receptors come from a man aged 60 to 69 with T-cell large granular lymphocyte leukemia. Some clones in this sample may be carry-over from other donors' samples.

V and J are TRBV5-4 and TRBJ1-5, with no clear D. The length of the CDR3 is 14 residues. V dropped 3 bases and J dropped 7 bases, with 14 bases sitting between them. Germline V gene data show CDR1 as SGHNT and CDR2 as YYREEE (reference sequence). The DNA for the CDR3 is TGTGCCAGCAGCTCGGATCCAGACGGGCAGCCCCAGCATTTT. This translates into CASSSDPDGQPQHF.

The CDR3 spells CAWSPRRGNEKLFF. CDR3 in DNA: TGTGCCTGGAGTCCCCGTCGGGGGAATGAAAAACTGTTTTTT. This chain connects TRBV30 to TRBJ1-4, with D possibly matching TRBD1 (5 bases). The V gene lost 2 bases and the J gene lost 5 bases, with 12 bases spanning the gap. The length of the CDR3 is 14 residues. CDR1 and CDR2 from the germline V gene are GTSNPN and SVGIG (reference sequence).

The chain carries TRBV7-9 and TRBJ1-5; D call uncertain. Germline V gene sequence: CDR1 SEHNR, CDR2 FQNEAQ (reference sequence). V lost 1 base and J lost 3, with 7 bases in between. The CDR3 consists of 14 residues. CDR3 DNA sequence: TGTGCCAGCAGCTTAGACGGGGACAATCAGCCCCAGCATTTT. It translates to CASSLDGDNQPQHF. Based on the CDR3 plus reference TRBV7-9 and TRBJ1-5, the full variable domain is DTGVSQNPRHKITKRGQNVTFRCDPISEHNRLYWYRQTLGQGPEFLTYFQNEAQLEKSRLLSDRFSAERPKGSFSTLEIQRTEQGDSAMYLCASSLDGDNQPQHFGDGTRLSIL.

The table lists this clone with a few counts. The chain combines TRBV30 with TRBJ2-7, with 11 nucleotides matching TRBD2. Looked up from germline, CDR1 is GTSNPN and CDR2 is SVGIG (reference sequence). The trim removed 2 bases at V and 5 bases at J, leaving 5 bases unmatched. CDR3 length: 14 residues. CDR3 in amino acids: CAWSLTSGANEQYF. The CDR3 DNA is TGTGCCTGGAGTCTGACTAGCGGGGCCAACGAGCAGTACTTC.

The chain employs TRBV25-1 and TRBJ1-2; D is unresolved. Per the germline V gene, CDR1 is MGHDK and CDR2 is SYGVNS. The CDR3 totals 13 residues. With 6 bases removed from V and 0 bases from J, the gap between germline ends came to 8 bases. CDR3 in amino acids: CASSHRANYGYTF. The CDR3 DNA reads as TGTGCCAGCAGCCATAGAGCTAACTATGGCTACACCTTC.

The V gene is TRBV6-5, the J gene TRBJ1-5; 10 nucleotides align to TRBD1. The CDR3 consists of 13 residues. Germline loops: CDR1 MNHEY, CDR2 SVGAGI. Unmatched junction bases numbered 5, after V lost 8 bases and J lost 7 bases. The CDR3 reads CASAGTGDQPQHF. In nucleotides, the CDR3 is TGTGCCAGCGCTGGGACAGGGGACCAGCCCCAGCATTTT.